Listed below are T cell receptor beta chains from one sample, sequenced in a study of technical replicates of blood from a handful of donors. Method: immunoSEQ multiplex PCR; TCRdb's copy keeps in-frame clones and lacks some. The profile shows around 79,000 clones, more than 85% of them singletons. Sequenced: T cells isolated from PBMCs. The receptors originated from a human donor in good health. CDR3s include the opening cysteine and the closing phenylalanine or tryptophan. Each record gives: D gene, clone size, CDR3 length, V gene, J gene, CDR3 protein, CDR3 DNA. D genes are given only for firm matches. The size entry is marked missing in some rows and otherwise reads once, few, many or a size class.

D: NA
size: once
length: 16
V: TRBV30
J: TRBJ1-3
CDR3: CACREQYRATGNTIYF
DNA: TGTGCCTGTCGGGAACAATACCGGGCGACCGGAAACACCATATATTTT

D: NA
size: NA
length: 15
V: TRBV5-1
J: TRBJ2-2
CDR3: CASSLATYYTGELFF
DNA: TGCGCCAGCAGCTTGGCTACGTATTACACCGGGGAGCTGTTTTTT

D: NA
size: NA
length: 15
V: TRBV7-9
J: TRBJ2-5
CDR3: CASSSGVGLAETQYF
DNA: TGTGCCAGCAGCTCGGGGGTAGGGCTGGCAGAGACCCAGTACTTC

D: TRBD2
size: NA
length: 15
V: TRBV5-1
J: TRBJ2-1
CDR3: CASSLGLAGGYEQFF
DNA: TGCGCCAGCAGCTTAGGACTAGCGGGAGGGTATGAGCAGTTCTTC

D: NA
size: once
length: 14
V: TRBV15
J: TRBJ1-1
CDR3: CATSLGSGITEAFF
DNA: TGTGCCACCAGCCTGGGGTCAGGGATAACTGAAGCTTTCTTT

D: NA
size: NA
length: 17
V: TRBV13
J: TRBJ2-7
CDR3: CASSATRWTGSSYEQYF
DNA: TGTGCCAGCAGCGCGACCCGATGGACCGGGAGCTCCTACGAGCAGTACTTC

D: NA
size: NA
length: 11
V: TRBV30
J: TRBJ2-5
CDR3: CAWSVAETQYF
DNA: TGTGCCTGGAGTGTAGCCGAGACCCAGTACTTC

D: NA
size: NA
length: 16
V: TRBV7-9
J: TRBJ1-6
CDR3: CASSSPLRTRNSPLHF
DNA: TGTGCCAGCAGCTCCCCGTTGAGGACAAGGAATTCACCCCTCCACTTT

D: NA
size: few
length: 14
V: TRBV15
J: TRBJ2-3
CDR3: CATSRVEVPDTQYF
DNA: TGTGCCACCAGCAGAGTCGAGGTTCCAGATACGCAGTATTTT

D: NA
size: NA
length: 14
V: TRBV7-9
J: TRBJ2-7
CDR3: CASSLVVQGIEQYF
DNA: TGTGCCAGCAGCTTAGTAGTCCAGGGCATCGAGCAGTACTTC

D: NA
size: NA
length: 18
V: TRBV4-1
J: TRBJ2-2
CDR3: CASSQEQASRVFTGELFF
DNA: TGCGCCAGCAGCCAAGAACAGGCTAGTAGGGTGTTCACCGGGGAGCTGTTTTTT

D: TRBD1
size: NA
length: 18
V: TRBV12-5
J: TRBJ1-1
CDR3: CASGLVLSGQPMNTEAFF
DNA: TGTGCTAGTGGTTTGGTACTATCGGGACAGCCCATGAACACTGAAGCTTTCTTT

D: TRBD2
size: NA
length: 19
V: TRBV30
J: TRBJ2-5
CDR3: CAWNKTHLAGPVPEETQYF
DNA: TGTGCCTGGAACAAAACCCACTTAGCGGGACCGGTGCCCGAAGAGACCCAGTACTTC

D: TRBD1
size: NA
length: 19
V: TRBV27
J: TRBJ2-2
CDR3: CASREIGTGGAGKSGELFF
DNA: TGTGCCAGCAGGGAGATTGGGACAGGGGGCGCGGGGAAGTCCGGGGAGCTGTTTTTT

D: TRBD1
size: NA
length: 12
V: TRBV6-5
J: TRBJ1-1
CDR3: CASSTATGWAFF
DNA: TGTGCCAGCAGTACAGCGACAGGGTGGGCTTTCTTT

D: TRBD1
size: once
length: 14
V: TRBV6-1
J: TRBJ1-1
CDR3: CASRFRGTNTEAFF
DNA: TGTGCCAGCAGGTTCAGGGGGACGAACACTGAAGCTTTCTTT

D: NA
size: NA
length: 14
V: TRBV18
J: TRBJ2-3
CDR3: CASSPVVGDDTQYF
DNA: TGTGCCAGCTCACCAGTAGTCGGGGATGATACGCAGTATTTT

D: TRBD1
size: NA
length: 16
V: TRBV15
J: TRBJ2-7
CDR3: CATSRESGTGTHEQYF
DNA: TGTGCCACCAGCAGAGAATCCGGGACAGGGACCCACGAGCAGTACTTC

D: NA
size: NA
length: 15
V: TRBV7-8
J: TRBJ1-2
CDR3: CASSLDSLPFYGYTF
DNA: TGTGCCAGCAGCTTAGATAGTTTACCCTTCTATGGCTACACCTTC

D: NA
size: NA
length: 12
V: TRBV5-4
J: TRBJ2-1
CDR3: CASSLASNEQFF
DNA: TGTGCCAGCAGCTTGGCCAGCAATGAGCAGTTCTTC

D: NA
size: few
length: 17
V: TRBV5-4
J: TRBJ1-1
CDR3: CASSLAWAERLNTEAFF
DNA: TGTGCCAGCAGCTTGGCCTGGGCCGAACGATTGAACACTGAAGCTTTCTTT

D: TRBD1
size: NA
length: 15
V: TRBV4-2
J: TRBJ1-4
CDR3: CASSQVPGQGEKLFF
DNA: TGTGCCAGCAGCCAAGTCCCGGGACAGGGCGAAAAACTGTTTTTT

D: NA
size: NA
length: 14
V: TRBV6-1
J: TRBJ1-2
CDR3: CATGLAFVFYGYTF
DNA: TGTGCCACAGGACTCGCCTTCGTTTTCTATGGCTACACCTTC

D: TRBD1
size: NA
length: 14
V: TRBV12-5
J: TRBJ1-4
CDR3: CASGPGQVGEKLFF
DNA: TGTGCTAGTGGCCCAGGACAGGTCGGTGAAAAACTGTTTTTT

D: TRBD1
size: NA
length: 15
V: TRBV27
J: TRBJ1-1
CDR3: CASSFTGTANTEAFF
DNA: TGTGCCAGCAGTTTCACTGGGACAGCTAACACTGAAGCTTTCTTT

D: TRBD2
size: NA
length: 17
V: TRBV11-3
J: TRBJ2-1
CDR3: CASSLYGWEGSYNEQFF
DNA: TGTGCCAGCAGCCTCTATGGGTGGGAGGGCTCCTACAATGAGCAGTTCTTC

D: NA
size: few
length: 11
V: TRBV29-1
J: TRBJ1-1
CDR3: CSIQDTRGAFF
DNA: TGCAGCATACAGGACACCAGGGGAGCTTTCTTT